The 15 T cell receptor beta chains reported below all come from one sample, sequenced in a study of T-cell reconstitution after alpha-beta-depleted transplantation in children. Preparation of the TCRbeta library involved a method that used unique molecular identifiers. TCRdb redid the calling of the PCR reads with MiXCR, one entry per CDR3 protein. The table records about 350,000 distinct CDR3 sequences, 15% to 20% of them present only once. Sample: PBMCs, mostly from graft donor cells, taken 360 days after TCRalphabeta/CD19-depleted stem cell transplant. The receptors shown here come from a male patient aged 2 to 10 who had a stem cell transplant for acute lymphoblastic leukemia, so the T cells may come from the graft donor.

This clonotype has a single count. The CDR3 reads CAASDRGYNEQFF. The CDR3 nucleotides are TGTGCCGCCTCGGACAGGGGCTACAATGAGCAGTTCTTC. V and J are TRBV10-3 and TRBJ2-1, with 9 bases identical to TRBD1. Germline assignment: CDR1 ENHRY and CDR2 SYGVKD. Trimming took 11 bases from V and 3 from J; bases not matched to a gene: 5. This CDR3 region has 13 residues.

This clonotype has ten or more counts. The chain carries TRBV9 and TRBJ2-3; either TRBD1 or TRBD2 may fit D (5 bases each). The V and J ends lost 0 bases and 0 bases respectively, with 11 bases between them. This CDR3 region has 16 residues. Germline-derived CDR1 and CDR2 are SGDLS and YYNGEE. As DNA, the CDR3 is TGTGCCAGCAGCGTAGAGGGACGCTCTAGCACAGATACGCAGTATTTT. The encoded protein is CASSVEGRSSTDTQYF.

There are a few counts of this clonotype. The gene calls are TRBV2 and TRBJ2-3, with D possibly matching TRBD1 (7 bases). CDR3 length equals 14 residues. The germline CDR1 and CDR2 sequences are SNHLY and FYNNEI. V was cut by 8 bases and J by 4 bases, with 16 bases left in between. The CDR3 DNA reads TGTGCCAGCTCCCGAGGAGGGGGCGCAGATACGCAGTATTTT. It specifies CASSRGGGADTQYF.

Only a few counts were recorded for this clonotype. The gene calls are TRBV7-2 and TRBJ1-1; 7 bases line up with TRBD1. After removal of 5 bases from V and 8 bases from J, the junction contained 8 bases not matched to a gene. This CDR3 region has 13 residues. Per the germline V gene, CDR1 is SGHTA and CDR2 is FQGNSA. The CDR3 DNA reads TGTGCCAGCAGCCTCGACAGGGATGGGGAAGCTTTCTTT. This translates into CASSLDRDGEAFF.

The V gene is TRBV27, the J gene TRBJ2-3, with 7 bases that match TRBD2. CDR3 length: 16 residues. The trim removed 4 bases at V and 3 bases at J, leaving 10 bases unmatched. Germline values: CDR1 MNHEY, CDR2 SMNVEV (reference sequence). CDR3 nucleotide sequence: TGTGCCAGCAGTTCGACAGACGCTAGCGGTACAGATACGCAGTATTTT. It encodes CASSSTDASGTDTQYF.

This clonotype was seen only a few times. The chain is built from TRBV25-1 and TRBJ1-5; D gene unclear. This CDR3 contains 13 residues. Trimming took 2 bases from V and 9 from J, leaving 11 bases between them. The V gene's germline CDR1 is MGHDK and CDR2 SYGVNS. CDR3 sequence reads: CASSELGAGPQHF. Here the CDR3 DNA reads TGTGCCAGCAGTGAACTGGGAGCAGGGCCCCAGCATTTT.

V and J are TRBV12-3 or TRBV12-4 and TRBJ2-1; 14 bases are shared with TRBD2. This CDR3 comprises 15 residues. V gave up 6 bases and J gave up 8 bases; unmatched junction bases: 6. The CDR3 sequence: CASRPGTSGSYEQFF. The CDR3 DNA is TGTGCCAGCAGGCCCGGGACTAGCGGGAGTTATGAGCAGTTCTTC.

There are a few counts of this clonotype. The chain employs TRBV5-6 and TRBJ2-3; D possibly corresponds to TRBD2 (5 bases). This CDR3 region has 17 residues. V was clipped by 6 bases and J by 2 bases, with 22 bases between them. Germline lookup yields CDR1 SGHDT and CDR2 YYEEEE. The CDR3: CASKAGLAGILTDTQYF. The CDR3 nucleotides are TGTGCCAGCAAAGCCGGGCTAGCCGGGATCCTCACAGATACGCAGTATTTT.

J is TRBJ2-7 and V is TRBV20-1, with unresolved D. Looked up from germline, CDR1 is DFQATT and CDR2 is SNEGSKA (reference sequence). This CDR3 has 15 amino acids. Trimming removed 6 bases from V and 0 bases from J, with 18 bases in between. The CDR3 DNA reads TGCAGTGCCCCAATGGCCGGCAGCCCCTCCTACGAGCAGTACTTC. It encodes CSAPMAGSPSYEQYF.

This clonotype has more than one count but fewer than ten. The chain combines TRBV3-1 with TRBJ2-2; the D is unclear. The V gene lost 0 bases and the J gene lost 6 bases, with 8 bases spanning the gap. This CDR3 comprises 14 residues. The germline V gene encodes CDR1 LGHDT and CDR2 YNNKEL (reference sequence). DNA of the CDR3: TGTGCCAGCAGCCAAGATTCGGTCTCCGGGGAGCTGTTTTTT. It yields the protein CASSQDSVSGELFF.

This clonotype has just a few counts. A read error may produce the germline difference seen at one junction end. The chain joins TRBV10-3 to TRBJ2-2; a weak D match, TRBD2 (6 bases). CDR3 size: 15 residues. The germline gives CDR1 ENHRY, CDR2 SYGVKD. CDR3 bases: TGTGCCATCAGGCCGGGACTGGAGAACACCGGGGAGCTGGTTTTT. It is translated as CAIRPGLENTGELVF.

The sample holds a few counts of this clonotype. This chain uses TRBV11-3 with TRBJ2-3, with 11 bases aligning to TRBD1. Germline loops: CDR1 SGHNT, CDR2 YENEEA. The CDR3 is made up of 15 amino acids. After removal of 5 bases from V and 4 bases from J, the junction contained 5 bases not matched to a gene. CDR3 sequence reads: CASSPRTGGPDTQYF. Written as DNA, the CDR3 is TGTGCCAGCAGCCCTCGGACAGGGGGCCCAGATACGCAGTATTTT.

The chain carries TRBV20-1 and TRBJ2-7; 8 bases fit TRBD1. The germline V gene has CDR1 DFQATT and CDR2 SNEGSKA (reference sequence). The CDR3 has 12 residues. V was clipped by 3 bases and J by 5 bases; unmatched bases: 3. CDR3 nucleotides: TGCAGTGCTAGGAGGACAGGGCACGAGCAGTACTTC. The encoded protein is CSARRTGHEQYF.

This rearrangement joins TRBV20-1 to TRBJ2-1; TRBD1 matches 12 bases. With 3 bases clipped from V and 7 bases from J, the junction kept 13 bases outside the gene matches. This CDR3 has 17 residues. Germline CDR1 reads DFQATT; CDR2 reads SNEGSKA (reference sequence). In DNA, the CDR3 is TGCAGTGCTAGCTCCCCTCGGGACAGGGGGCAAAGGAATGAGCAGTTCTTC. Its protein product is CSASSPRDRGQRNEQFF.

The rearrangement links TRBV28 to TRBJ2-5, with no clear D. The ends were cut back, 5 bases at V and 3 bases at J, with 13 bases in the middle. The CDR3 consists of 14 residues. From germline, CDR1 is MDHEN and CDR2 SYDVKM. The CDR3: CASSIGEFEETQYF. CDR3 DNA: TGTGCCAGCAGTATAGGAGAGTTCGAAGAGACCCAGTACTTC.